This TCR beta chain was profiled in a study of OX40 agonist ivuxolimab in advanced cancers. For context, the study as a whole: Ivuxolimab was a fully human IgG2 agonistic monoclonal antibody targeting the costimulatory receptor OX40 (CD134). Intravenous ivuxolimab was administered to patients every 2 weeks at six dose levels: 0.01, 0.1, 0.3, 1.5, 3 and 10 mg/kg. Of the approximately 50 dose-escalation patients, hepatocellular carcinoma was present in about 19, melanoma in approximately 15, renal cell carcinoma in 9 and head and neck cancer in 9. In the dose-escalation cohort, 75% to 85% of patients were male, and the mean age was 60 years with a range of about 23 to 79. Patients were allowed to have had prior anti-PD-1, anti-PD-L1 or anti-CTLA-4 therapy, and 40% of the dose-escalation patients had previously received checkpoint inhibitors. Three dose-escalation patients achieved partial responses, one with hepatocellular carcinoma and two with cutaneous melanoma. Peripheral TCRbeta sequencing aimed to test whether ivuxolimab altered TCR sequence diversity and caused clonal T-cell expansion. The paper describes the monotherapy dose-escalation part (N of about 47 patients) of the phase I trial of ivuxolimab. Overall results and qualifications from the work: Low levels of normalized T-cell clonal expansion were also seen in some nonresponding patients. In the 0.1-3.0 mg/kg groups, partial responders had among the lowest normalized peripheral clonal expansion, particularly in CD8+ T cells. The antigen specificity of the peripheral T cells that underwent clonal expansion was not determined. At doses of 0.1 to 3.0 mg/kg, clonal expansion of both CD4+ and CD8+ blood T cells was observed from baseline to week 6. After ivuxolimab, CD8+ T cells had more expanded clones than CD4+ T cells on average.

The trial excluded patients who had a history of autoimmune disease or were on systemic immunosuppression. In every dose cohort, peripheral blood was drawn for TCR sequencing at baseline, cycle 4 day 1, and cycle 7 day 1. Samples were obtained from an open-label, multicenter, first-in-human phase I dose-escalation trial of ivuxolimab. Adults with locally advanced or metastatic melanoma, renal cell, hepatocellular, or head and neck squamous cell carcinoma were enrolled in the trial. Before TCR sequencing, CD4+ T cells and CD8+ T cells from peripheral blood were sorted into separate populations. To note about this clone: The antigen it binds to is not known. Base qualities are not at hand, and no much larger clone is one base apart.

The germline V gene sets CDR1 to MNHEY and CDR2 to SVGAGI. At the junction V is shortened by 2 bases and J by 4 bases, with 7 bases in between. From cysteine to phenylalanine, the CDR3 is 13 amino acids long. Solely the CDR3 DNA is kept, with 39 bases framed from the first base. Genomic DNA was isolated from the sorted cells so that the TCRbeta CDR3 region could be sequenced. TCRbeta CDR3 regions were sequenced using the immunoSEQ Assay. TCRdb stores this immuneACCESS table with in-frame sequences only. Part of the clones is absent; in the studies checked, under half of the shortfall reflects unresolved V genes, and no reason is known for the rest. This sample is represented by about 45,000 clones; over 65% of them were singletons. Clones ranked in the top ten supply approximately 15% of the sample.

Recombination linked TRBV6-5 to TRBJ2-3; the D segment is perhaps TRBD1 or TRBD2, each sharing 5 matched bases. This clonotype was sampled from an adult with an advanced solid tumor such as melanoma, head and neck, liver or kidney cancer. The sequences come from CD4+ or CD8+ T cells sorted from blood, collected in a trial of the OX40 agonist ivuxolimab. The DNA reads TGTGCCAGCAGTTACCCGGGACCAGATACGCAGTATTTT. The translation is CASSYPGPDTQYF.